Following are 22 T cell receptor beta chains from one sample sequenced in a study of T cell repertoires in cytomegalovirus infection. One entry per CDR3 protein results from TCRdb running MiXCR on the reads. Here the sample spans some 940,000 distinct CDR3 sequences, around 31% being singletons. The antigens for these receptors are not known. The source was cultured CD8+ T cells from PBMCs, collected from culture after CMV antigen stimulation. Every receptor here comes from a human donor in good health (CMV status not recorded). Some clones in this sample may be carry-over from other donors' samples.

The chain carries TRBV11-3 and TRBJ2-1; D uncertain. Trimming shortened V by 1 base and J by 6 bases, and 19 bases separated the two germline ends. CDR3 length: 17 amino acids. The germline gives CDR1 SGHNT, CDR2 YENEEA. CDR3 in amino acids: CASSLVGAAKNGNEQFF. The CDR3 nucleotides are TGTGCCAGCAGCTTAGTTGGCGCAGCCAAAAACGGCAATGAGCAGTTCTTC.

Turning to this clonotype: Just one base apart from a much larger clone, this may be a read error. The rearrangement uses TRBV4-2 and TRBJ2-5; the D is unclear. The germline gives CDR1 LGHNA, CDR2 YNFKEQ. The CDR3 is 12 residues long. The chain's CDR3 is CVSSQGSETQYF. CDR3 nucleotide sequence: TGTGTCAGCAGCCAAGGATCAGAGACCCAGTACTTC.

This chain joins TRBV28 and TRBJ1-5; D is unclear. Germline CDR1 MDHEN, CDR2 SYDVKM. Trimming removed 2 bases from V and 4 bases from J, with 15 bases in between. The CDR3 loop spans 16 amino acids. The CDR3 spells CASSLGRADENQPQHF. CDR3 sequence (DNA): TGTGCCAGCAGTTTAGGGAGGGCAGATGAGAATCAGCCCCAGCATTTT.

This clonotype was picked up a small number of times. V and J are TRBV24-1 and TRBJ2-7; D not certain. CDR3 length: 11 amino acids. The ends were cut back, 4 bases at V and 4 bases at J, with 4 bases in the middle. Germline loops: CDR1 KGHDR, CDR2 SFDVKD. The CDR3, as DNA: TGTGCCACCAGTGAGGGATACGAGCAGTACTTC. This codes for CATSEGYEQYF.

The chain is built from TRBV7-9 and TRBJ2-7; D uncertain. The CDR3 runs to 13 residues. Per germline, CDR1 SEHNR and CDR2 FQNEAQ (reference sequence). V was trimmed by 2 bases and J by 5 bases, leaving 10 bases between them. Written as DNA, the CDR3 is TGTGCCAGCAGCTTATCAGCGTACCACGAGCAGTACGTC. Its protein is CASSLSAYHEQYV.

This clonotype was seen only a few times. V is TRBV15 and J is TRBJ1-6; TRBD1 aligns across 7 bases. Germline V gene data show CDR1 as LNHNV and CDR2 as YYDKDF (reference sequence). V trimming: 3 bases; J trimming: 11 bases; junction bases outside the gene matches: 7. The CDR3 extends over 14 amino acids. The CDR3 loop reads CATSRQTGRAPLHF. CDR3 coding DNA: TGTGCCACCAGCAGGCAGACAGGGCGAGCACCCCTCCACTTT. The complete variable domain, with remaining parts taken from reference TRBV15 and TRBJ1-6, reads DAMVIQNPRYQVTQFGKPVTLSCSQTLNHNVMYWYQQKSSQAPKLLFHYYDKDFNNEADTPDNFQSRRPNTSFCFLDIRSPGLGDTAMYLCATSRQTGRAPLHFGNGTRLTVT.

CDR3: CASSQDRGTARRELFF. The DNA of the CDR3 is TGCGCCAGCAGCCAGGACAGGGGGACTGCAAGGCGGGAGCTGTTTTTT. The chain carries TRBV4-1 and TRBJ2-2; 10 positions agree with TRBD1. After removal of 3 bases from V and 9 bases from J, the junction contained 10 bases not matched to a gene. The CDR3 totals 16 residues. The germline CDR1 and CDR2 sequences are MGHRA and YSYEKL.

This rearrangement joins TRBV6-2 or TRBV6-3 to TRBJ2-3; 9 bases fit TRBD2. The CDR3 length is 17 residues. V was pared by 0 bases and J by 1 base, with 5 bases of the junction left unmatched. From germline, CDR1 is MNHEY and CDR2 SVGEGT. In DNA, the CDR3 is TGTGCCAGCAGTTACTCGATAGGCGGGGGGGGCACAGATACGCAGTATTTT. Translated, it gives CASSYSIGGGGTDTQYF.

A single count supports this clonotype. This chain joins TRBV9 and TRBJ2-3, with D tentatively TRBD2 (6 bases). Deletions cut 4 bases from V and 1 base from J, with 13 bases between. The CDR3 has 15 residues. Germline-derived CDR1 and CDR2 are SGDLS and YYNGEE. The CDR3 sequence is CASSRWTGGTDTQYF. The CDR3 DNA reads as TGTGCCAGCAGCCGGTGGACGGGAGGCACAGATACGCAGTATTTT.

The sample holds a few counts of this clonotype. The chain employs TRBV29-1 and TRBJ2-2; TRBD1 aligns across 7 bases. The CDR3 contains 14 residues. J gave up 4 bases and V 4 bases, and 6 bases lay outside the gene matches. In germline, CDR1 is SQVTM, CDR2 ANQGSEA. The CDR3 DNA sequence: TGCAGCGTTGTTGTGGCAGGGGGCACCGGGGAGCTGTTTTTT. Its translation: CSVVVAGGTGELFF.

The CDR3 region has the DNA TGTGCCAGCAGTTTGGAAGGTCCACTCTACGAGCAGTACTTC. It codes for CASSLEGPLYEQYF. The chain recombines TRBV28 with TRBJ2-7; no definite D call. The CDR3 totals 14 residues. The germline gives CDR1 MDHEN, CDR2 SYDVKM. Trimming pared 3 bases from V and 3 bases from J, leaving 12 bases between.

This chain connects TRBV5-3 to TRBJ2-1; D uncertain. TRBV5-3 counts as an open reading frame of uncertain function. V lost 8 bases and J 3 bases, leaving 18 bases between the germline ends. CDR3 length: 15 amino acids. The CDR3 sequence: CASRIETEYYNEQFF. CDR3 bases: TGTGCCAGCAGAATCGAAACAGAATACTACAATGAGCAGTTCTTC.

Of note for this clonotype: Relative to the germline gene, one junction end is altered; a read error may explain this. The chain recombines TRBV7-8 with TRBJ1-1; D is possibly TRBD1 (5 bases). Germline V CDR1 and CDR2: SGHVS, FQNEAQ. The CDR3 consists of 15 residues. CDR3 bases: TGTGCCAGCAGCTCCCCGGGACGGATGAACACTGGAGCTTTCTTT. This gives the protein CASSSPGRMNTGAFF.

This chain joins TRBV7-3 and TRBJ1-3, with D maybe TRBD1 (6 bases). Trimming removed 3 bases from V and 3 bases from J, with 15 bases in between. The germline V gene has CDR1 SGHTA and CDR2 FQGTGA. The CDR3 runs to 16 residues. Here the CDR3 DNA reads TGTGCCAGCAGCTTGGAAATACAGGGAGGTGGAAACACCATATATTTT. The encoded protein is CASSLEIQGGGNTIYF.

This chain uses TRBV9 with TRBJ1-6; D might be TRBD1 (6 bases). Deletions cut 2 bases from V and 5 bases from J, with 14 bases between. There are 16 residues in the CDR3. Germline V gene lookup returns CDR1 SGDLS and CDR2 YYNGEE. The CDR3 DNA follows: TGTGCCAGCAGCGTCCACCGGGACACAAATAATTCACCCCTCCACTTT. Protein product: CASSVHRDTNNSPLHF. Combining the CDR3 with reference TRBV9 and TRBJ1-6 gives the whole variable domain DSGVTQTPKHLITATGQRVTLRCSPRSGDLSVYWYQQSLDQGLQFLIQYYNGEERAKGNILERFSAQQFPDLHSELNLSSLELGDSALYFCASSVHRDTNNSPLHFGNGTRLTVT.

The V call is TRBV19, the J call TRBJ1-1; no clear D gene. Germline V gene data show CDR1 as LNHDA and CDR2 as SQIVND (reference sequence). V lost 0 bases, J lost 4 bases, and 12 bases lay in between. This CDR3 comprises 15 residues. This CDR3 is CASSIDLLGGTEAFF. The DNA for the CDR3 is TGTGCCAGTAGTATAGATCTATTAGGAGGCACTGAAGCTTTCTTT.

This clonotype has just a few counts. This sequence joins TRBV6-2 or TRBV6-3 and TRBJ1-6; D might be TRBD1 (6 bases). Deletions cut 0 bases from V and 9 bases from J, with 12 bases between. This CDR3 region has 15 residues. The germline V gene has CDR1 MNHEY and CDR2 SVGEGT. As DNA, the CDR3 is TGTGCCAGCAGTTACTCGTCAGGGGAAGGTTCACCCCTCCACTTT. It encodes CASSYSSGEGSPLHF.

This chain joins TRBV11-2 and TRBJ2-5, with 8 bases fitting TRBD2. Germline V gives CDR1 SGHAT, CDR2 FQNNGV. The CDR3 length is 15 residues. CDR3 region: CASRKRGNVGETQYF. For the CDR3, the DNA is TGTGCTTCGAGAAAGCGGGGGAACGTAGGAGAGACCCAGTACTTC.

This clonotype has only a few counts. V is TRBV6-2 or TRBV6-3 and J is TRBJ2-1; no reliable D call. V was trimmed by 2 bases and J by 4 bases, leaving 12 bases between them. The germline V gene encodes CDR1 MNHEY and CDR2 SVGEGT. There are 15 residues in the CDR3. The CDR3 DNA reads TGTGCCAGCAGTTACGGTAGCCCCACTTACAATGAGCAGTTCTTC. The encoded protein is CASSYGSPTYNEQFF.

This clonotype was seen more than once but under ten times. This CDR3 is CASVPSGFADTQYF. The CDR3 coding sequence is TGTGCCAGCGTTCCTAGCGGATTTGCAGATACGCAGTATTTT. V gene TRBV11-1 combines with J gene TRBJ2-3; 7 nucleotides match TRBD2. CDR1 and CDR2 from the germline V gene are SGHAT and FQDESV (reference sequence). The CDR3 is 14 residues long. V was clipped by 8 bases and J by 4 bases; unmatched bases: 9.

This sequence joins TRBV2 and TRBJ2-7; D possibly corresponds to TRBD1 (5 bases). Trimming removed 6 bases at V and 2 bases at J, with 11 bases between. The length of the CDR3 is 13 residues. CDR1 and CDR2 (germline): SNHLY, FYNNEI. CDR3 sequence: CASRGDLTYEQYF. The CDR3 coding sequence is TGTGCCAGCAGAGGGGATTTGACCTACGAGCAGTACTTC.

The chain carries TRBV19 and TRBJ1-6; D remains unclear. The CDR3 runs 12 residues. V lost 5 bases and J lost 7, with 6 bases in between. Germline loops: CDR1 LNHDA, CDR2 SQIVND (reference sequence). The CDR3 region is CASSRPNSPLHF. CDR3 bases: TGTGCCAGTAGTCGCCCCAATTCACCCCTCCACTTT.